This T cell receptor beta chain was observed in a study of blood T cell repertoires in COVID-19 (dated by TCRdb to the early 2020s). Looking at the study overall: The collaborator samples originated in the United States, Italy and Spain and spanned the acute and convalescent phases of COVID-19. The prospective study material was composed of cDNA or gDNA derived from T cells, B-cell-depleted T cells, or PBMCs. Subjects who had been exposed to COVID-19, were actively infected with it, or had recovered from it provided the deeply sampled blood TCRbeta repertoires that made up the dataset. The repertoires were released in a freely available public database meant as a resource for research on the immune response to SARS-CoV-2. The samples were drawn from the first 160 participants of the ongoing ImmuneRACE study and from over 950 subjects provided by 6 global collaborators. Nearly every sample came with metadata listing a de-identified subject ID, COVID-19 status, age in years and sex. Where HLA class I and class II types were available, the types were taken from metadata supplied by the sample provider, not from assay-based typing. Overall results and qualifications from the work: The amount of clinical and demographic metadata varied by source and participant and was provided uncurated.

As encoded in the germline V gene, CDR1 is SGHTA while CDR2 is FQGNSA. Spanning cysteine to phenylalanine, the CDR3 consists of 15 amino acids. Kept here is only the CDR3 DNA, which spans 45 bases and is read in frame from base 1. Ends trimmed: V by 5 bases, J by 2 bases; bases unmatched to a gene: 3. TCRbeta CDR3 regions were amplified from genomic DNA using the immunoSEQ Assay, a bias-controlled multiplex PCR. On the authors' methods: The number of nucleated cells in each sample was estimated by amplification of reference gene primers within the assay. Sequence reads were collapsed and filtered to measure the absolute abundance of every unique TCRbeta CDR3 rearrangement. Productive Simpson clonality was computed per sample as the square root of Simpson's diversity index over productive rearrangements. TCRdb retrieved this table from immuneACCESS and kept in-frame rearrangements only. Not all clones are present; in checked studies, unresolved V genes account for under half, and no reason is known for the remainder. V and J calls and clone size are copied from that table; D and trimming were computed from the DNA. A total of approximately 160,000 clones appear in this sample, over 80% of them only once. The top ten hold 2.5% to 3.5% of the sample.

With respect to this clone: Its cognate antigen has yet to be identified. No base quality values were provided; no much bigger clone lies one nucleotide off.

Each collaborating institution followed its own protocols to collect whole blood in K2EDTA tubes. For TCRbeta analysis, collaborators shipped samples as frozen whole blood, isolated PBMCs, or DNA extracted from either of those sample types. The TCR originated in a woman aged 60-75 years with acute or convalescent COVID-19. Recombination linked TRBV7-2 to TRBJ2-5; the central 12 bases match TRBD2. Sequences were obtained from peripheral blood. The CDR3 protein is CASSRLAGGQETQYF. The DNA reads as follows: TGTGCCAGCAGCCGTCTAGCGGGGGGGCAAGAGACCCAGTACTTC.